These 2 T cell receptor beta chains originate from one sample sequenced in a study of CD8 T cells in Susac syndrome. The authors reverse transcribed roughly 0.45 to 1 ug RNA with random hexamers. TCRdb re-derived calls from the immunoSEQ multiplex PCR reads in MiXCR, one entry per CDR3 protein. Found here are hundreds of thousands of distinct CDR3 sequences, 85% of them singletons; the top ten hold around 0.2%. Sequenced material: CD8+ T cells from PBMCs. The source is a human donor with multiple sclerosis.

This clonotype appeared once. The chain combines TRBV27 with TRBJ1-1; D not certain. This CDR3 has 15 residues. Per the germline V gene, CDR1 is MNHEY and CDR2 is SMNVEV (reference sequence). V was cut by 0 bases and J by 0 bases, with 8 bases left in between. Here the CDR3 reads CASSLSRGLNTEAFF. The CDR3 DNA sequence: TGTGCCAGCAGTTTATCGAGAGGCCTGAACACTGAAGCTTTCTTT.

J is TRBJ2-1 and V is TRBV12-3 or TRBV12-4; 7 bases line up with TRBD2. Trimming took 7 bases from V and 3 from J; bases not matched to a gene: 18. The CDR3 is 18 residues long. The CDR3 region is CASTHPHPSGSFYNEQFF. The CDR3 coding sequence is TGTGCCAGCACTCACCCCCATCCTAGCGGCAGTTTCTACAATGAGCAGTTCTTC.